The sample holds a few counts of the clone carrying this T cell receptor (beta chain). Its antigen is as yet unknown. CDR3 length equals 14 residues. Trimming removed 2 bases from V and 5 bases from J, with 15 bases in between. CDR1 and CDR2 from the germline V gene are SQVTM and ANQGSEA. The entry originates in a study of blood T cells in healthy people across ages. Across the study: When template switching was applied, about one barcoded beta molecule was captured per two T cells.

Next came a second PCR, run for 7 to 11 cycles, which used a sample-barcoded 5' primer along with a J-beta primer mix. TCRdb re-analysed the 5' RACE reads in MiXCR, keeping a single row per CDR3 protein. There are approximately 800,000 distinct CDR3 sequences in the sample; 36% occur only once, and 10% to 15% lies in the top ten. Study-wide results and limits: What prevented conclusive comparison of naive and antigen-experienced cells was that PBMCs were unsorted. Both naive CD4+ cell counts and diversity were greater in long-lived donors than in aged donors. Naive T cell percentage showed a strong correlation with TCR beta diversity.

The clonotype originates from a man aged 18 to 29 in good health. V gene TRBV29-1 combines with J gene TRBJ1-1; D may be TRBD1 (5 bases). The sample comprised blood. This chain's CDR3 is CSVELVTEGTEAFF. The CDR3 nucleotides are TGCAGCGTTGAATTGGTGACAGAGGGGACTGAAGCTTTCTTT. Supplemented by reference TRBV29-1 and TRBJ1-1, the full variable domain reads SAVISQKPSRDICQRGTSLTIQCQVDSQVTMMFWYRQQPGQSLTLIATANQGSEATYESGFVIDKFPISRPNLTFSTLTVSNMSPEDSSIYLCSVELVTEGTEAFFGQGTRLTVV.